These 21 T cell receptor beta chains share one sample of origin, sequenced in a study of T cell responses to AZD1222 COVID-19 vaccine. The data were produced by immunoSEQ multiplex PCR, yet TCRdb's version contains in-frame clones alone and is incomplete. The repertoire holds 98,000 or so clones, with 93% as singletons. The sample consisted of peripheral blood, taken on day 0 of AZD1222 vaccination. The receptor set was obtained from an adult in good health.

The table lists this clone with a count of one. The chain has TRBV19 and TRBJ1-5, with 7 bases aligning to TRBD1. The CDR3 is 15 amino acids. In germline, CDR1 is LNHDA, CDR2 SQIVND (reference sequence). The V segment lost 3 bases and the J segment 8 bases; nucleotides outside the gene matches: 10. The CDR3 coding sequence is TGTGCCAGTAGTATCGGGACAGCCCTCGGAGAGCCCCAGCATTTT. Protein sequence: CASSIGTALGEPQHF.

J is TRBJ2-5 and V is TRBV4-1, with 12 bases identical to TRBD2. V lost 4 bases to trimming and J lost 4 bases; unmatched junction nucleotides: 10. The CDR3 contains 17 residues. Per germline, CDR1 MGHRA and CDR2 YSYEKL. The CDR3 here is CASSLFLTSGSVETQYF. In DNA, the CDR3 is TGCGCCAGCAGCCTGTTCTTGACTAGCGGGAGTGTAGAGACCCAGTACTTC.

The chain employs TRBV5-5 and TRBJ2-1, with D unresolved. CDR3 length: 11 residues. Trimming shortened V by 5 bases and J by 2 bases, and 2 bases separated the two germline ends. Germline V gene data show CDR1 as SGHKS and CDR2 as YYEKEE (reference sequence). Written as DNA, the CDR3 is TGTGCCAGCAGGACCTACAATGAGCAGTTCTTC. Protein product: CASRTYNEQFF.

The chain combines TRBV2 with TRBJ2-5; 9 bases are shared with TRBD1. The CDR3 runs to 13 residues. Germline V CDR1 and CDR2: SNHLY, FYNNEI. The trim removed 11 bases at V and 3 bases at J, leaving 7 bases unmatched. The CDR3 sequence is CAGNWDREETQYF. The CDR3 DNA follows: TGTGCCGGAAACTGGGACAGGGAAGAGACCCAGTACTTC.

The chain carries TRBV7-2 and TRBJ2-7; TRBD2 matches at 9 bases. The CDR3 length is 17 residues. Germline CDR1 reads SGHTA; CDR2 reads FQGNSA. V was pared by 0 bases and J by 0 bases, with 6 bases of the junction left unmatched. The CDR3 reads CASSLAGGGRASYEQYF. In nucleotides, the CDR3 is TGTGCCAGCAGCTTAGCGGGGGGCGGGAGGGCCTCCTACGAGCAGTACTTC.

The rearrangement joins TRBV7-2 to TRBJ2-2, with 10 bases identical to TRBD2. V dropped 5 bases and J dropped 1; count of bases not matched to a gene: 4. Germline CDR1 is SGHTA and CDR2 is FQGNSA. This CDR3 is built from 16 residues. The CDR3: CASSPRTSGNTGELFF. CDR3 in DNA: TGTGCCAGCAGCCCTAGGACTAGCGGGAACACCGGGGAGCTGTTTTTT.

The chain employs TRBV7-9 and TRBJ2-1; 9 bases are a match to TRBD2. The germline CDR1 and CDR2 sequences are SEHNR and FQNEAQ (reference sequence). V lost 3 bases and J lost 6; bases outside the gene matches: 3. This CDR3 has 14 amino acids. The CDR3 region is CASSLREGLNEQFF. The CDR3 nucleotides are TGTGCCAGCAGCTTGCGGGAGGGCCTCAATGAGCAGTTCTTC. The full variable domain, in which reference TRBV7-9 and TRBJ2-1 provide the parts outside the CDR3, is DTGVSQNPRHKITKRGQNVTFRCDPISEHNRLYWYRQTLGQGPEFLTYFQNEAQLEKSRLLSDRFSAERPKGSFSTLEIQRTEQGDSAMYLCASSLREGLNEQFFGPGTRLTVL.

The chain employs TRBV19 and TRBJ1-3; no clear D. CDR1 and CDR2 from the germline V gene are LNHDA and SQIVND (reference sequence). This CDR3 region has 14 residues. Trimming removed 8 bases from V and 0 bases from J, with 11 bases in between. The CDR3 loop is CASSSTDSGNTIYF. In DNA, the CDR3 is TGTGCCAGTTCGAGCACAGACTCTGGAAACACCATATATTTT. The full variable domain, rest sourced from reference TRBV19 and TRBJ1-3, is DGGITQSPKYLFRKEGQNVTLSCEQNLNHDAMYWYRQDPGQGLRLIYYSQIVNDFQKGDIAEGYSVSREKKESFPLTVTSAQKNPTAFYLCASSSTDSGNTIYFGEGSWLTVV.

The chain has TRBV7-9 and TRBJ2-5; 8 nucleotides match TRBD2. Germline V gene sequence: CDR1 SEHNR, CDR2 FQNEAQ (reference sequence). Trimming cost V 4 bases and J 4 bases; bases outside gene matches: 5. The CDR3 totals 14 residues. CDR3 DNA: TGTGCCAGCAGCTCAACTAGCGGCGGAGAGACCCAGTACTTC. This translates into CASSSTSGGETQYF.

This clone was seen a single time. V and J are TRBV7-3 and TRBJ2-6, with D perhaps TRBD1 (5 bases). V lost 5 bases to trimming and J lost 3 bases, with 8 bases between them. The CDR3 covers 14 residues. Germline V lookup: CDR1 SGHTA, CDR2 FQGTGA. The CDR3 here is CASSPRDGANVLTF. CDR3 DNA: TGTGCCAGCAGCCCCAGGGATGGGGCCAACGTCCTGACTTTC.

The V gene is TRBV11-3, the J gene TRBJ2-3; 9 bases are shared with TRBD2. The CDR3 has 14 amino acids. Trimming removed 4 bases from V and 5 bases from J; junction bases left unmatched: 4. Germline values: CDR1 SGHNT, CDR2 YENEEA. CDR3 loop: CASSSLAGLDTQYF. For the CDR3, the DNA is TGTGCCAGCAGCTCTCTAGCGGGGTTAGATACGCAGTATTTT.

V gene TRBV19 combines with J gene TRBJ1-1; 9 bases align to TRBD1. The CDR3 is made up of 14 amino acids. CDR1 is LNHDA and CDR2 is SQIVND in the germline V gene (reference sequence). After removal of 1 base from V and 11 bases from J, the junction contained 8 bases not matched to a gene. CDR3 protein: CASSIADRGGEAFF. CDR3 nucleotides: TGTGCCAGTAGTATAGCGGACAGGGGTGGGGAGGCTTTCTTT. Full variable domain (outside the CDR3, taken from reference TRBV19 and TRBJ1-1): DGGITQSPKYLFRKEGQNVTLSCEQNLNHDAMYWYRQDPGQGLRLIYYSQIVNDFQKGDIAEGYSVSREKKESFPLTVTSAQKNPTAFYLCASSIADRGGEAFFGQGTRLTVV.

The gene calls are TRBV30 and TRBJ1-5, with D perhaps TRBD1 (5 bases). Germline CDR1 is GTSNPN and CDR2 is SVGIG (reference sequence). This CDR3 comprises 12 residues. The V gene lost 1 base and the J gene lost 7 bases, with 8 bases spanning the gap. CDR3 sequence (DNA): TGTGCCTGGAGTGCAGGGAACCAGCCCCAGCATTTT. Translating it yields CAWSAGNQPQHF.

The chain carries TRBV11-2 and TRBJ1-1; D remains unclear. Germline CDR1 is SGHAT and CDR2 is FQNNGV. Trimming cost V 5 bases and J 0 bases, with 13 bases left between them. The CDR3 is made up of 15 amino acids. For the CDR3, the DNA is TGTGCCAGCAGCACCTCCGGGTCCTTGAACACTGAAGCTTTCTTT. It yields the protein CASSTSGSLNTEAFF.

This chain joins TRBV29-1 and TRBJ1-1; weak D call: TRBD1 (5 bases). Trimming removed 0 bases at V and 5 bases at J, with 13 bases between. Per germline, CDR1 SQVTM and CDR2 ANQGSEA. This CDR3 is built from 14 residues. The CDR3 sequence: CSVEDIQGGTEAFF. The CDR3, as DNA: TGCAGCGTTGAAGATATCCAGGGCGGGACTGAAGCTTTCTTT.

The rearrangement uses TRBV6-5 and TRBJ2-2; TRBD1 matches 7 bases. Trimming removed 8 bases from V and 2 bases from J; junction bases left unmatched: 5. This CDR3 contains 14 residues. The germline V gene has CDR1 MNHEY and CDR2 SVGAGI. The CDR3 region is CASRQGANTGELFF. The CDR3 coding sequence is TGTGCCAGCCGACAGGGCGCCAACACCGGGGAGCTGTTTTTT.

In nucleotides, the CDR3 is TGTGCCAGCAGCACCACTAGGACCGGGGAGCTGTTTTTT. This codes for CASSTTRTGELFF. The chain joins TRBV7-3 to TRBJ2-2, with D tentatively TRBD2 (5 bases). In germline, CDR1 is SGHTA, CDR2 FQGTGA. Between the trimmed V and J ends, which lost 5 bases and 5 bases, there was a span of 9 bases. This CDR3 is 13 amino acids long.

The chain couples TRBV27 to TRBJ2-7; 7 positions match TRBD1. Germline values: CDR1 MNHEY, CDR2 SMNVEV (reference sequence). V gave up 0 bases and J gave up 3 bases; unmatched junction bases: 2. This CDR3 comprises 14 residues. The CDR3 nucleotides are TGTGCCAGCAGTTTATCCCACAGGGGCTACGAGCAGTACTTC. Its translation is CASSLSHRGYEQYF.

The rearrangement uses TRBV6-5 and TRBJ2-3; 7 bases agree with TRBD1. Germline V lookup: CDR1 MNHEY, CDR2 SVGAGI. The CDR3 covers 15 residues. V was clipped by 4 bases and J by 3 bases; unmatched bases: 7. This CDR3 is CASSSTGMSTDTQYF. In DNA form, the CDR3 reads TGTGCCAGCAGTTCGACAGGGATGTCGACAGATACGCAGTATTTT.

The V and J genes are TRBV9 and TRBJ2-7; TRBD2 matches 8 bases. The CDR3 consists of 15 residues. The ends lost 0 bases at V and 4 bases at J; junction bases unmatched: 6. Germline CDR1 reads SGDLS; CDR2 reads YYNGEE. DNA of the CDR3: TGTGCCAGCAGCGTAGAACCTAGCGGGTCTTACGAGCAGTACTTC. Encoded protein: CASSVEPSGSYEQYF.

This clone was observed a single time. The genes are TRBV28 and TRBJ2-3; 8 bases are shared with TRBD1. Trimming took 8 bases from V and 1 from J; bases not matched to a gene: 8. The germline CDR1 and CDR2 sequences are MDHEN and SYDVKM. The CDR3 has 15 amino acids. This chain's CDR3 is CASRQGAGGTDTQYF. For the CDR3, the DNA is TGTGCCAGCCGTCAGGGGGCTGGGGGCACAGATACGCAGTATTTT.